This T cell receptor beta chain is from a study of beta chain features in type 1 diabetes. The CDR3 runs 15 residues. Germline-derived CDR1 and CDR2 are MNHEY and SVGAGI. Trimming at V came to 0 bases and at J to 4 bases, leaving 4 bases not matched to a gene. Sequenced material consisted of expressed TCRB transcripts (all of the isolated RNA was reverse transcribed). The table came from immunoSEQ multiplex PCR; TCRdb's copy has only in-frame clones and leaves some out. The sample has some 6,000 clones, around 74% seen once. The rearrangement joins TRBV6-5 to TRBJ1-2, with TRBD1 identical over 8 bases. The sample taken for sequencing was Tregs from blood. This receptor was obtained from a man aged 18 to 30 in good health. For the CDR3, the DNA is TGTGCCAGCAGTTACTCGGGCACAGGGGGCTATGGCTACACCTTC. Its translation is CASSYSGTGGYGYTF.